This is a list of T cell receptor beta chains from one sample in a study of shared clonotypes between healthy human individuals. Some clones are missing from TCRdb's copy, which holds only in-frame ones; the method was immunoSEQ multiplex PCR. The sample yields around 1.4 million clones, approximately 98.5% seen once. Sequencing input: naive CD4+ T cells sorted from blood. These receptors all come from a man aged 30 to 39 in good health. The CDR3 runs from the conserved cysteine through the conserved F or W. The D gene is left open where the match is weak. Only part of the rows carry a size: once, few, many, or a class if the clone is expanded.

D | J | V | size | length | CDR3 | DNA
TRBD2 | TRBJ2-2 | TRBV15 | once | 17 | CATSRDLGGSGAGELFF | TGTGCCACCAGCAGAGATCTGGGCGGGAGTGGCGCCGGGGAGCTGTTTTTT
. | TRBJ1-1 | TRBV20-1 | . | 11 | CSALHGTEAFF | TGCAGTGCTCTCCACGGGACAGAAGCTTTCTTT
. | TRBJ2-3 | TRBV29-1 | . | 15 | CSVETGAGITDTQYF | TGCAGCGTTGAAACGGGGGCAGGGATCACAGATACGCAGTATTTT
. | TRBJ1-1 | TRBV29-1 | . | 13 | CSVEVGANTEAFF | TGCAGCGTTGAAGTAGGAGCGAACACTGAAGCTTTCTTT
. | TRBJ2-7 | TRBV2 | . | 14 | CASSEQGTYYEQYF | TGTGCCAGCAGTGAACAGGGAACGTACTACGAGCAGTACTTC
TRBD1 | TRBJ2-6 | TRBV19 | . | 15 | CAGGTGPAGANVLTF | TGTGCCGGAGGGACAGGGCCAGCTGGGGCCAACGTCCTGACTTTC
. | TRBJ2-7 | TRBV9 | . | 15 | CASSVGSGQIYEQYF | TGTGCCAGCAGCGTAGGGTCGGGACAAATCTACGAGCAGTACTTC
. | TRBJ1-4 | TRBV5-1 | . | 20 | CASSLSRTADSKRNNEKLFF | TGCGCCAGCAGCTTGAGCAGGACAGCCGATTCCAAGCGAAATAATGAAAAACTGTTTTTT
. | TRBJ2-3 | TRBV6-1 | . | 14 | CASTREAGPDTQYF | TGTGCCAGCACTAGAGAGGCGGGGCCAGATACGCAGTATTTT
. | TRBJ2-3 | TRBV5-1 | . | 13 | CASSLGAADTQYF | TGCGCCAGCAGCTTGGGAGCTGCAGATACGCAGTATTTT
TRBD1 | TRBJ2-7 | TRBV9 | . | 16 | CASSRGATDRAYEQYF | TGTGCCAGCAGCAGAGGGGCAACGGACAGGGCCTACGAGCAGTACTTC
. | TRBJ2-7 | TRBV5-1 | . | 11 | CASSSNGEQYF | TGCGCCAGCAGCTCCAACGGCGAGCAGTACTTC
. | TRBJ1-5 | TRBV6-4 | . | 13 | CASSRGADQPQHF | TGTGCCAGCAGCCGGGGGGCCGACCAGCCCCAGCATTTT
. | TRBJ2-7 | TRBV2 | . | 17 | CASISLGTRTAEYEQYF | TGTGCCAGCATTAGTTTGGGTACACGGACGGCTGAATACGAGCAGTACTTC
. | TRBJ2-3 | TRBV6-4 | . | 14 | CASAEGLGTDTQYF | TGTGCCAGCGCTGAGGGACTGGGCACAGATACGCAGTATTTT
. | TRBJ2-2 | TRBV11-3 | . | 17 | CASSLCLEGSCTGELFF | TGTGCCAGCAGCTTATGTTTGGAGGGTTCCTGTACCGGGGAGCTGTTTTTT
TRBD1 | TRBJ1-1 | TRBV5-6 | once | 13 | CASRDRVGTEAFF | TGTGCCAGCAGGGACAGGGTAGGCACTGAAGCTTTCTTT
. | TRBJ2-2 | TRBV7-2 | . | 13 | CASSFRITGELFF | TGTGCCAGCAGTTTTAGAATCACCGGGGAGCTGTTTTTT
TRBD2 | TRBJ2-7 | TRBV4-3 | . | 13 | CASSQAAGGPQYF | TGCGCCAGCAGCCAGGCAGCGGGAGGCCCACAGTACTTC
TRBD1 | TRBJ1-1 | TRBV7-3 | . | 15 | CASSLRTGGDTEAFF | TGTGCCAGCAGCTTACGGACAGGAGGTGACACTGAAGCTTTCTTT
. | TRBJ1-4 | TRBV27 | . | 19 | CASSLRGASGIGTNEKLFF | TGTGCCAGCAGTCTGAGGGGCGCGTCCGGGATTGGAACTAATGAAAAACTGTTTTTT
. | TRBJ2-2 | TRBV27 | . | 17 | CASSLSIVTSRSGELFF | TGTGCCAGCAGTTTATCGATCGTCACAAGCCGGTCCGGGGAGCTGTTTTTT
. | TRBJ2-1 | TRBV10-2 | . | 13 | CASSESRVSEQFF | TGCGCCAGCAGTGAGTCGAGGGTTAGCGAGCAGTTCTTC
. | TRBJ2-7 | TRBV5-4 | . | 16 | CASSAGGQGSPYEQYF | TGTGCCAGCAGCGCGGGGGGACAGGGTTCCCCCTACGAGCAGTACTTC
. | TRBJ1-1 | TRBV4-3 | once | 15 | CASSRRRGAGTEAFF | TGCGCCAGCAGCCGGAGACGGGGGGCTGGGACTGAAGCTTTCTTT
TRBD1 | TRBJ1-4 | TRBV28 | . | 15 | CASSPRGQGGYKLFF | TGTGCCAGCAGTCCGAGGGGACAGGGGGGTTATAAACTGTTTTTT
TRBD2 | TRBJ2-7 | TRBV6-6 | . | 15 | CASRLTGLAGDEQYF | TGTGCCAGCAGACTTACGGGACTAGCGGGTGACGAGCAGTACTTC
TRBD1 | TRBJ1-1 | TRBV5-1 | . | 15 | CASRQGAGRNTEAFF | TGCGCCAGCAGACAGGGGGCCGGTCGGAACACTGAAGCTTTCTTT
TRBD1 | TRBJ2-7 | TRBV5-1 | . | 15 | CASSLEGQGYNEQYF | TGCGCCAGCAGCTTAGAGGGACAGGGTTACAACGAGCAGTACTTC
TRBD1 | TRBJ1-5 | TRBV18 | . | 17 | CASSPFSGTGIYQPQHF | TGTGCCAGCTCACCATTCTCCGGGACAGGGATTTATCAGCCCCAGCATTTT
TRBD2 | TRBJ2-1 | TRBV4-3 | . | 15 | CASSQQRELVDEQFF | TGCGCCAGCAGCCAACAGCGGGAGTTGGTGGATGAGCAGTTCTTC
. | TRBJ2-5 | TRBV28 | . | 15 | CASSLIKEYQETQYF | TGTGCCAGCAGTTTAATTAAGGAGTACCAAGAGACCCAGTACTTC
. | TRBJ2-1 | TRBV11-1 | . | 14 | CASTSKTGYNEQFF | TGTGCCAGCACCTCGAAAACTGGATACAATGAGCAGTTCTTC
TRBD2 | TRBJ2-7 | TRBV7-3 | . | 14 | CASSSGLDSYEQYF | TGTGCCAGCAGTTCAGGACTAGACAGCTACGAGCAGTACTTC
TRBD2 | TRBJ2-1 | TRBV5-6 | . | 15 | CASSSLAGSAHEQFF | TGTGCCAGCAGCAGCCTAGCGGGATCTGCCCATGAGCAGTTCTTC
TRBD2 | TRBJ2-2 | TRBV9 | . | 16 | CASSVMAGAGTGELFF | TGTGCCAGCAGCGTTATGGCGGGAGCGGGAACCGGGGAGCTGTTTTTT
. | TRBJ2-1 | TRBV6-1 | . | 13 | CASSEGDRRPQFF | TGTGCCAGCAGTGAGGGGGACCGAAGACCACAGTTCTTC
. | TRBJ2-3 | TRBV7-2 | . | 15 | CASSLARGGADTQYF | TGTGCCAGCAGCTTAGCAAGGGGGGGAGCAGATACGCAGTATTTT
TRBD2 | TRBJ2-1 | TRBV27 | . | 13 | CASSLLAGDEQFF | TGTGCCAGCAGTTTATTAGCGGGAGATGAGCAGTTCTTC
. | TRBJ2-5 | TRBV2 | few | 12 | CASSVLEETQYF | TGTGCCAGCAGTGTGTTGGAAGAGACCCAGTACTTC
TRBD2 | TRBJ2-7 | TRBV7-2 | . | 15 | CASSWGLAGVGEQYF | TGTGCCAGCAGCTGGGGACTAGCGGGAGTTGGGGAGCAGTACTTC